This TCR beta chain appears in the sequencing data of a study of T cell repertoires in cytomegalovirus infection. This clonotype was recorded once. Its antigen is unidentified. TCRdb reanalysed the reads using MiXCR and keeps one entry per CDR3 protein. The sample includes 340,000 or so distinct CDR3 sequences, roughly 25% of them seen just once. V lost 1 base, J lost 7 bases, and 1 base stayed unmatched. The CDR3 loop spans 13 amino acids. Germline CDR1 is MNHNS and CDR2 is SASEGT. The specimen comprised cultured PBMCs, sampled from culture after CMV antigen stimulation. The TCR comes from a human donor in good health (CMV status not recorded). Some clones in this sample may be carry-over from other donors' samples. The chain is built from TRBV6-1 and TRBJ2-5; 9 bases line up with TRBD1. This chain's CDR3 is CASSEVGQGTQYF. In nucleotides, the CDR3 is TGTGCCAGCAGTGAAGTGGGACAGGGGACCCAGTACTTC.